What follows describes a single T cell receptor beta chain. Germline lookup yields CDR1 MNHEY and CDR2 SVGAGI. The germline V and J ends were trimmed by 4 bases and 2 bases, with 9 bases remaining between them. The length of the CDR3 is 14 residues. Original processing notes: Estimates of nucleated cell counts were drawn from the amplification of reference gene primers. Only in-frame clones appear in the TCRdb table, and some are missing; sequencing was by immunoSEQ multiplex PCR. Clone size and the V and J calls come from that table; the DNA yielded D and trimming. The data show a few hundred thousand clones, with about 90% seen just once and roughly 2.9% held by the top ten. This sample was taken from a study of blood T cell repertoires in COVID-19.

Sequenced: PBMCs or T cells enriched from blood (not recorded which). The chain combines TRBV6-5 with TRBJ2-1; TRBD1 is a possible D gene (6 bases). The sequence came from a woman aged 45-65 years who had been exposed to COVID-19. CDR3 sequence: CASSWGPTYNEQFF. In DNA form, the CDR3 reads TGTGCCAGCAGTTGGGGGCCTACCTACAATGAGCAGTTCTTC.